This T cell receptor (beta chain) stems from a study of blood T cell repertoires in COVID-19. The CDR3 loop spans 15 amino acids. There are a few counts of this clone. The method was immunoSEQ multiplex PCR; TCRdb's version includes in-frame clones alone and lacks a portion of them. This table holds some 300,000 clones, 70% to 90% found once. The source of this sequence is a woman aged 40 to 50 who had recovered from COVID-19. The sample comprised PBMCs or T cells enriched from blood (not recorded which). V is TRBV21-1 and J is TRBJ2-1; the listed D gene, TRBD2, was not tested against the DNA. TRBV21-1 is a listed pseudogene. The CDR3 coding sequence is TGTGCCAGGCCGTTTAGCGGGGGTGTGTACAATGAGCAGTTCTTC. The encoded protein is CARPFSGGVYNEQFF.